The T cell receptor beta chain under discussion was sequenced for a study of blood T cell repertoires in COVID-19. The table came from immunoSEQ multiplex PCR; TCRdb's copy has only in-frame clones and leaves some out. This sample has 5,000 to 7,000 clones; roughly four fifths occur once, and the top ten carry over 7%. CDR1 is KGHSH, CDR2 LQKENI, per germline. CDR3 length: 15 residues. V was clipped by 1 base and J by 4 bases, with 13 bases between them. The sample consisted of peripheral blood. The chain joins TRBV18 to TRBJ2-5; a possible D gene is TRBD1 (5 bases). This sequence originates from a human donor with active COVID-19. The donor label of this sample is uncertain. The chain's CDR3 is CASSPLWQGAETQYF. CDR3 DNA: TGTGCCAGCTCACCACTTTGGCAGGGCGCAGAGACCCAGTACTTC.